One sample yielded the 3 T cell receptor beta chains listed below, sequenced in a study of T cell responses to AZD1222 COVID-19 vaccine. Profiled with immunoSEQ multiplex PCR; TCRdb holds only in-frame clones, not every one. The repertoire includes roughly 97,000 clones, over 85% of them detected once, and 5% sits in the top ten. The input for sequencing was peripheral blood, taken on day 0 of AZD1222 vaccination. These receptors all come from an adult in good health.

CDR3 amino acids: CASSSYVTDTQYF. Here the CDR3 DNA reads TGTGCCAGCAGCTCATATGTCACAGATACGCAGTATTTT. V and J are TRBV7-3 and TRBJ2-3, with no clear D. Trimming pared 4 bases from V and 2 bases from J, leaving 7 bases between. Germline V gene lookup returns CDR1 SGHTA and CDR2 FQGTGA. This CDR3 has 13 residues.

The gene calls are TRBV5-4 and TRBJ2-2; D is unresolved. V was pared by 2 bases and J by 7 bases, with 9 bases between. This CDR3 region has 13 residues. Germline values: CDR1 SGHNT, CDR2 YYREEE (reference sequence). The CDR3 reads CASSFQTVGELFF. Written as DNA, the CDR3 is TGTGCCAGCAGCTTTCAGACGGTCGGGGAGCTGTTTTTT.

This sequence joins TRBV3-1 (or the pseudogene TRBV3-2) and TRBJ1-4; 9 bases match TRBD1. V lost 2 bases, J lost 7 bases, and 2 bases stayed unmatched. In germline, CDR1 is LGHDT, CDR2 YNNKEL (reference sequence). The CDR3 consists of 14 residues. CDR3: CASSQTGGPEKLFF. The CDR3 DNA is TGTGCCAGCAGCCAAACAGGGGGCCCTGAAAAACTGTTTTTT.